A single T cell receptor (beta chain) is shown here with its context. The antigen this receptor binds is unknown. No quality values exist for individual bases; no much larger clone is one base distant. This sample is drawn from a study of blood T cell repertoires in COVID-19 (dated by TCRdb to about 2020). Concerning the study at large: Collaborator samples came from the United States, Italy and Spain and covered acute and convalescent phases of COVID-19. HLA class I and class II types, where available, came from metadata supplied by the sample provider rather than from assay-based typing. The material from the prospective study consisted of cDNA or gDNA derived from T cells, B-cell-depleted T cells, or PBMCs. Subjects who had been exposed to COVID-19, were actively infected with it, or had recovered from it provided the deeply sampled blood TCRbeta repertoires that made up the dataset. Sample metadata almost always included a de-identified subject ID, COVID-19 status, age in years and sex. Samples came from the ongoing ImmuneRACE study (first 160 participants) plus 1,254 subjects from 6 global collaborators. The repertoires were made available in a free public database intended to serve as a resource for research on the immune response to SARS-CoV-2. Findings and caveats that apply to the study as a whole: How much clinical and demographic metadata was included differed by source and by participant, and the metadata was provided uncurated.

TCRbeta CDR3 regions were amplified from genomic DNA by means of the immunoSEQ Assay, a bias-controlled multiplex PCR. In the paper's pipeline: Within the assay, amplification of reference gene primers was used to estimate how many nucleated cells each sample contained. To quantify the absolute abundance of each unique TCRbeta CDR3 rearrangement, sequence reads were collapsed and filtered. For each sample, productive Simpson clonality was calculated as the square root of Simpson's diversity index across productive rearrangements. Held by TCRdb, this immuneACCESS table contains in-frame sequences only and omits some clones. Under half of the omission traces to an unresolved V gene where checked; the cause of the rest is unknown. V and J calls and clone size come straight from that table; D and trimming were deduced from the DNA. The table for this sample lists about 94,000 clones; roughly four fifths of them were counted only once. The top ten hold roughly 6.3% of the sample.

Reading the germline V gene (reference sequence) gives CDR1 GTSNPN and CDR2 SVGIG. The trim is 1 base for V and 5 bases for J, with a gap of 6 bases between the germline ends. The CDR3 has 13 amino acids, counting the end cysteine and phenylalanine. Of the read, only the CDR3 DNA is kept; its 39 bases are in frame from base 1. The collaborating institutions used their own protocols to collect whole blood in K2EDTA tubes. For TCRbeta analysis, collaborators shipped samples in one of three forms: frozen whole blood, isolated PBMCs, or DNA extracted from either of those sample types. Here the chain combines TRBV30 and TRBJ1-6, with TRBD1 perhaps the D gene, on 5 matching bases. The TCR comes from a man aged 60-69 years with acute or convalescent COVID-19. The specimen was peripheral blood. The sequenced DNA is TGTGCCTGGAGTGGGACAAATAATTCACCCCTCCACTTT. It is translated as CAWSGTNNSPLHF. The entire variable domain, with the stretches around the CDR3 drawn from the reference TRBV30 and TRBJ1-6 proteins, is SQTIHQWPATLVQPVGSPLSLECTVEGTSNPNLYWYRQAAGRGLQLLFYSVGIGQISSEVPQNLSASRPQDRQFILSSKKLLLSDSGFYLCAWSGTNNSPLHFGNGTRLTVT.